This passage covers 8 T cell receptor beta chains from one sample sequenced in a study of OX40 agonist ivuxolimab in advanced cancers. Measured with immunoSEQ multiplex PCR; TCRdb has only the in-frame clones, and not every one. The sample contains 60,000 to 75,000 clones, approximately 80% of which appear only once. The sample was CD4+ or CD8+ T cells sorted from blood, taken in a trial of the OX40 agonist ivuxolimab. Receptor source: an adult with an advanced solid tumor such as melanoma, head and neck, liver or kidney cancer.

In DNA form, the CDR3 reads TGTGCCAGCAGCGCCCTGACAGGGTTCAATGAAAAACTGTTTTTT. Residues: CASSALTGFNEKLFF. This chain connects TRBV9 to TRBJ1-4; 7 nucleotides match TRBD1. The CDR3 totals 15 residues. J gave up 5 bases and V 3 bases, and 7 bases lay outside the gene matches. Germline V gene lookup returns CDR1 SGDLS and CDR2 YYNGEE.

The chain joins TRBV7-2 to TRBJ2-2; perhaps TRBD1 as D (6 bases). Trimming took 11 bases from V and 0 from J, leaving 10 bases between them. This CDR3 has 13 residues. CDR1 and CDR2 from the germline V gene are SGHTA and FQGNSA. CDR3 sequence (DNA): TGTGCCGGGGGCTCCGCGAACACCGGGGAGCTGTTTTTT. It yields the protein CAGGSANTGELFF.

The V and J genes are TRBV5-5 and TRBJ2-3; TRBD2 aligns across 9 bases. V trimming: 4 bases; J trimming: 2 bases; junction bases outside the gene matches: 5. This CDR3 spans 15 amino acids. Per germline, CDR1 SGHKS and CDR2 YYEKEE (reference sequence). CDR3 loop: CASSPGLALTDTQYF. Written as DNA, the CDR3 is TGTGCCAGCAGCCCGGGACTAGCCCTCACAGATACGCAGTATTTT.

The genes are TRBV7-2 and TRBJ2-7, with 10 bases identical to TRBD1. Per germline, CDR1 SGHTA and CDR2 FQGNSA. The CDR3 runs to 15 residues. V shed 5 bases and J 3 bases; nucleotides not matched to a gene: 7. The CDR3 here is CASSQTGQGSYEQYF. In DNA, the CDR3 is TGTGCCAGCAGCCAAACGGGACAGGGGAGCTACGAGCAGTACTTC.

The chain uses TRBV7-9 and TRBJ1-5; D is unclear. Trimming left V 5 bases short and J 4 bases short, with 6 bases between. Germline CDR1 SEHNR, CDR2 FQNEAQ (reference sequence). The CDR3 spans 12 residues. CDR3: CASSPLNQPQHF. As DNA, the CDR3 is TGTGCCAGCAGCCCACTAAATCAGCCCCAGCATTTT.

The chain employs TRBV18 and TRBJ2-2; D is uncertain. The length of the CDR3 is 13 residues. Looked up from germline, CDR1 is KGHSH and CDR2 is LQKENI. V lost 4 bases and J 1 base, leaving 4 bases between the germline ends. This CDR3 reads CASSRGNTGELFF. CDR3 bases: TGTGCCAGCTCACGAGGGAACACCGGGGAGCTGTTTTTT.

The chain couples TRBV7-6 to TRBJ1-5, with a weak D call TRBD1 (6 bases). There are 15 residues in the CDR3. Germline V gene lookup returns CDR1 SGHVS and CDR2 FNYEAQ. Trimming left V 2 bases short and J 1 base short, with 9 bases between. The CDR3 spells CASSLSDSSNQPQHF. DNA for the CDR3: TGTGCCAGCAGCTTATCGGACAGCAGCAATCAGCCCCAGCATTTT.

The gene calls are TRBV12-5 and TRBJ1-5, with 9 positions matching TRBD1. CDR1 is LGHNT, CDR2 FRNRAP, per germline. CDR3 length equals 23 residues. V lost 9 bases to trimming and J lost 0 bases; unmatched junction nucleotides: 30. CDR3 nucleotides: TGTGCTAGACCGGGACAGGGTACTTCGATTTTGGGAAAAAAAATGGCTAGCAATCAGCCCCAGCATTTT. It translates to CARPGQGTSILGKKMASNQPQHF.